The rows below give T cell receptor beta chains drawn from one sample of a study of blood T cell repertoires in COVID-19. TCRdb's copy holds only in-frame clones and misses some; the assay was immunoSEQ multiplex PCR. The table includes some 180,000 clones, over 80% detected once. Specimen: peripheral blood. Receptors were obtained from a woman between 40 and 50 years old with COVID-19, enrolled during active disease. The CDR3 runs from the conserved cysteine through the conserved F or W. Fields, in order: D gene, clone size, V gene, J gene, CDR3 protein, CDR3 DNA. A D gene is named only where the DNA matches it firmly. For some rows the clone size is stated as once, few or many, or as a class when expanded; others skip it.

>.|.|TRBV4-2|TRBJ1-1
CASSQDGGRKAFF
TGTGCCAGCAGCCAAGATGGGGGCAGGAAAGCTTTCTTT
>.|.|TRBV11-3|TRBJ2-7
CASSLLLGSEQYF
TGTGCCAGCAGCTTGCTCCTAGGAAGTGAGCAGTACTTC
>TRBD1|.|TRBV18|TRBJ2-7
CASSLQGADFYEQYF
TGTGCCAGCTCCCTTCAGGGGGCGGATTTTTACGAGCAGTACTTC
>.|.|TRBV29-1|TRBJ1-1
CSALGSLMNTEAFF
TGCAGCGCCCTGGGGAGTCTCATGAACACTGAAGCTTTCTTT
>.|.|TRBV10-3|TRBJ1-5
CAISETMDQPQHF
TGTGCCATCAGTGAAACAATGGATCAGCCCCAGCATTTT
>.|.|TRBV6-1|TRBJ2-7
CASSAQGSYEQYF
TGTGCCAGCAGTGCTCAGGGATCATACGAGCAGTACTTC
>TRBD1|.|TRBV15|TRBJ2-3
CATSRADRISTDTQYF
TGTGCCACCAGCAGAGCGGACAGGATTAGCACAGATACGCAGTATTTT
>TRBD1|.|TRBV20-1|TRBJ1-4
CSASHRGSGEKLFF
TGCAGTGCAAGTCACAGGGGTTCGGGTGAAAAACTGTTTTTT
>.|.|TRBV5-4|TRBJ2-2
CASSLAGIGELFF
TGTGCCAGCAGCTTGGCCGGGATCGGGGAGCTGTTTTTT
>TRBD1|once|TRBV19|TRBJ1-6
CASSIRSGGSPLHF
TGTGCCAGTAGTATTCGGTCAGGGGGATCACCCCTCCACTTT
>.|.|TRBV5-8|TRBJ1-2
CASSLRDYHYNGYTF
TGTGCCAGCAGCTTGCGAGACTACCACTATAATGGCTACACCTTC
>TRBD1|.|TRBV15|TRBJ1-2
CATSPQDRAGGYTF
TGTGCCACCAGCCCCCAGGACAGGGCGGGCGGCTACACCTTC
>TRBD1|.|TRBV5-1|TRBJ1-3
CASSYETGGSRPGNTIYF
TGCGCCAGCAGTTATGAAACAGGGGGGTCCCGTCCTGGAAACACCATATATTTT
>.|.|TRBV5-1|TRBJ1-5
CASSLVARGTGNQPQHF
TGCGCCAGCAGCTTGGTAGCCAGGGGTACGGGCAATCAGCCCCAGCATTTT
>.|.|TRBV4-2|TRBJ2-3
CASSPNTVTDTQYF
TGTGCCAGCAGCCCGAATACTGTCACAGATACGCAGTATTTT
>.|.|TRBV27|TRBJ2-2
CASSLRQYPGELFF
TGTGCCAGCAGTTTACGACAGTATCCCGGGGAGCTGTTTTTT
>TRBD2|.|TRBV24-1|TRBJ2-1
CATSDPGLAGGDEQFF
TGTGCCACCAGTGACCCTGGACTAGCGGGAGGGGATGAGCAGTTCTTC
>TRBD2|.|TRBV6-5|TRBJ2-1
CASSLLAGIYNEQFF
TGTGCCAGCAGTCTCCTAGCGGGGATATACAATGAGCAGTTCTTC
>.|.|TRBV28|TRBJ1-1
CASNEAGTEAFF
TGTGCCAGCAATGAGGCTGGCACTGAAGCTTTCTTT
>.|.|TRBV11-2|TRBJ1-1
CASSLALNTEAFF
TGTGCCAGCAGCCTGGCATTGAACACTGAAGCTTTCTTT
>.|.|TRBV19|TRBJ1-3
CASSMGGAGNTIYF
TGTGCCAGTAGCATGGGGGGGGCTGGAAACACCATATATTTT
>.|few|TRBV7-3|TRBJ2-2
CASSLLVGGGELFF
TGTGCCAGCAGCTTACTCGTAGGGGGCGGGGAGCTGTTTTTT
>TRBD1|.|TRBV9|TRBJ1-2
CASSRDSLVSYGYTF
TGTGCCAGCAGCAGGGACAGCCTCGTTTCCTATGGCTACACCTTC
>.|.|TRBV15|TRBJ2-7
CATSRSTGTYEQYF
TGTGCCACCAGCAGGTCAACCGGGACCTACGAGCAGTACTTC
>TRBD1|once|TRBV7-9|TRBJ1-5
CASSLVRGQGWSNQPQHF
TGTGCCAGCAGCTTAGTTCGGGGACAGGGCTGGAGCAATCAGCCCCAGCATTTT
>TRBD2|.|TRBV3-1/TRBV3-2|TRBJ2-5
CASSMNHRGVQETQYF
TGTGCCAGCAGTATGAACCACCGGGGGGTGCAAGAGACCCAGTACTTC
>.|.|TRBV6-4|TRBJ2-1
CASSGSGEWNEQFF
TGTGCCAGCAGTGGTAGCGGAGAATGGAATGAGCAGTTCTTC
>.|.|TRBV7-8|TRBJ2-2
CASSSPAGASTGELFF
TGTGCCAGCAGCTCCCCGGCGGGGGCGAGCACCGGGGAGCTGTTTTTT
>.|.|TRBV6-5|TRBJ1-2
CASSYLSGRKWGYTF
TGTGCCAGCAGTTACCTTTCAGGGAGGAAATGGGGCTACACCTTC
>TRBD2|.|TRBV27|TRBJ2-7
CASSFSAGVSYEQYF
TGTGCCAGCAGTTTCAGCGCGGGGGTCTCCTACGAGCAGTACTTC
>TRBD1|.|TRBV5-6|TRBJ2-7
CASSWAGQVGEQYF
TGTGCCAGCAGCTGGGCGGGACAGGTGGGCGAGCAGTACTTC
>TRBD2|.|TRBV7-3|TRBJ2-5
CASSSGLAGGPGGLETQYF
TGTGCCAGCAGCTCGGGACTAGCGGGAGGACCGGGGGGTTTAGAGACCCAGTACTTC
>.|.|TRBV21-1|TRBJ1-1
CASRITSDRANTEAFF
TGTGCCAGCAGGATTACATCGGACAGGGCTAACACTGAAGCTTTCTTT
>.|.|TRBV4-2|TRBJ1-1
CASSQDTLTGTEAFF
TGTGCCAGCAGCCAAGATACTCTGACGGGAACTGAAGCTTTCTTT
>.|.|TRBV14|TRBJ1-1
CASSQDRVRGSEAFF
TGTGCCAGCAGCCAAGATCGGGTGAGAGGGTCTGAAGCTTTCTTT
>TRBD1|.|TRBV7-8|TRBJ2-2
CASRPTTGLELFF
TGTGCCAGCAGACCTACGACAGGGTTGGAGCTGTTTTTT
>.|few|TRBV10-1|TRBJ1-2
CASSPGRSGYTF
TGCGCCAGCAGTCCCGGTCGGTCTGGCTACACCTTC
>.|.|TRBV5-1|TRBJ1-1
CASSLVRVVMNTEAFF
TGCGCCAGCAGCTTGGTCCGCGTTGTTATGAACACTGAAGCTTTCTTT
>TRBD2|.|TRBV6-1|TRBJ2-7
CASSEALPGLADSYEQYF
TGTGCCAGCAGTGAAGCGCTTCCAGGGCTAGCGGATTCCTACGAGCAGTACTTC
>TRBD2|.|TRBV28|TRBJ2-5
CASSLIAGGFQETQYF
TGTGCCAGCAGTTTAATTGCGGGAGGGTTCCAAGAGACCCAGTACTTC
>TRBD2|few|TRBV12-3/TRBV12-4|TRBJ2-3
CASTISTSEPYF
TGTGCCAGCACCATATCGACTAGCGAGCCGTATTTT
>.|.|TRBV5-1|TRBJ1-2
CASSLARSYGYTF
TGCGCCAGCAGCTTGGCCAGATCCTATGGCTACACCTTC
>TRBD1|.|TRBV27|TRBJ2-7
CASSSGTGGYEQYF
TGTGCCAGCAGTTCCGGGACAGGGGGTTACGAGCAGTACTTC
>.|.|TRBV10-3|TRBJ1-4
CAISPGPEKLFF
TGTGCCATCTCGCCAGGGCCTGAAAAACTGTTTTTT
>TRBD1|.|TRBV19|TRBJ1-2
CASSREQGAGYGYTF
TGTGCCAGTAGTAGGGAACAGGGGGCAGGGTATGGCTACACCTTC
>TRBD2|.|TRBV7-3|TRBJ2-3
CASSLKPPGLAGGPTDTQYF
TGTGCCAGCAGCTTAAAACCCCCTGGACTAGCGGGAGGACCTACAGATACGCAGTATTTT
>.|.|TRBV2|TRBJ1-1
CASSSGNTEAFF
TGTGCCAGCAGCTCAGGGAACACTGAAGCTTTCTTT
>.|.|TRBV21-1|TRBJ2-1
CASSRGTSGRVDEQFF
TGTGCCAGCAGCAGAGGGACTAGCGGGAGGGTCGATGAGCAGTTCTTC
>.|.|TRBV19|TRBJ1-5
CASSLTGSWHQPQHF
TGTGCCAGTAGCTTGACAGGCTCGTGGCATCAGCCCCAGCATTTT
>.|.|TRBV6-4|TRBJ1-5
CASSDSESQPQHF
TGTGCCAGCAGTGACTCCGAGTCTCAGCCCCAGCATTTT
>.|.|TRBV7-6|TRBJ2-2
CASRRTGEAGELFF
TGTGCCAGCCGGCGGACGGGAGAGGCCGGGGAGCTGTTTTTT
>.|.|TRBV18|TRBJ1-1
CASSLDREAFF
TGTGCCAGCTCACTAGACAGGGAAGCTTTCTTT